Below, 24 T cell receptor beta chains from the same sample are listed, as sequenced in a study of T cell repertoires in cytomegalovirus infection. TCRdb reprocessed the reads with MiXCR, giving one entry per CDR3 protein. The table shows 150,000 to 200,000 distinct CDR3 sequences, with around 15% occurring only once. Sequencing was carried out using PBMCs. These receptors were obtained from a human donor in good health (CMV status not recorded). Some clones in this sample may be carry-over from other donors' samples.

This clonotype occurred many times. The DNA of the CDR3 is TGTGCCAGCAGTTTCGGGACAGTGAACACCGGGGAGCTGTTTTTT. As protein: CASSFGTVNTGELFF. The rearrangement uses TRBV28 and TRBJ2-2, with 7 bases matching TRBD1. J lost 1 base, V lost 3 bases, and 2 bases had no gene match. This CDR3 region has 15 residues. Germline-derived CDR1 and CDR2 are MDHEN and SYDVKM.

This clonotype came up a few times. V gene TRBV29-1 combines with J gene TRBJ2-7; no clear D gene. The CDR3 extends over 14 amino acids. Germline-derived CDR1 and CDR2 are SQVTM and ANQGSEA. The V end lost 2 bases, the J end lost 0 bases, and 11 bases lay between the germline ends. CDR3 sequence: CSVELESSSYEQYF. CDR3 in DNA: TGCAGCGTTGAACTCGAGTCGAGCTCCTACGAGCAGTACTTC.

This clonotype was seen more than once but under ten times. CDR3 nucleotides: TGTGCCAGCAGCCAATATACAGCACCTAATGAAAAACTGTTTTTT. Its protein product is CASSQYTAPNEKLFF. The chain couples TRBV14 to TRBJ1-4; no firm D call. Germline V CDR1 and CDR2: SGHDN, FVKESK. V shed 2 bases and J shed 3 bases, with 10 bases lying between them. The CDR3 runs to 15 residues.

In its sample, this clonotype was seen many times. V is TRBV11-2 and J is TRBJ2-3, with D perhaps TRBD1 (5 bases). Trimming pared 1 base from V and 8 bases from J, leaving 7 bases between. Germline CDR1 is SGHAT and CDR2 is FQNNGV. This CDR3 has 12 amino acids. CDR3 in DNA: TGTGCCAGCAGCTTAGGGCAGGGTACGCAGTATTTT. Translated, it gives CASSLGQGTQYF.

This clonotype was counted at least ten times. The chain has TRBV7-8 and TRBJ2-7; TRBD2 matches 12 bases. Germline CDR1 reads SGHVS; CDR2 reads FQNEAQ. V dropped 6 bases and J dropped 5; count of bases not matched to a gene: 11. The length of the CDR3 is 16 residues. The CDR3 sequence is CASRLAGGVSSNEQYF. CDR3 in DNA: TGTGCCAGCAGACTAGCGGGAGGTGTCTCGTCGAACGAGCAGTACTTC. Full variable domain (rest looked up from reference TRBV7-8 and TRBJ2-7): GAGVSQSPRYKVAKRGQDVALRCDPISGHVSLFWYQQALGQGPEFLTYFQNEAQLDKSGLPSDRFFAERPEGSVSTLKIQRTQQEDSAVYLCASRLAGGVSSNEQYFGPGTRLTVT.

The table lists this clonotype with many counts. The CDR3 here is CASSGGTPSGYDEQYF. The DNA for the CDR3 is TGTGCCAGCAGCGGGGGAACACCCTCAGGTTACGACGAGCAGTACTTC. The V gene is TRBV4-2, the J gene TRBJ2-7; TRBD1 or TRBD2 may be the D gene (5 bases each). The CDR3 has 16 amino acids. The V gene's germline CDR1 is LGHNA and CDR2 YNFKEQ. With 5 bases removed from V and 5 bases from J, the gap between germline ends came to 22 bases.

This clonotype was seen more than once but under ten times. This chain's CDR3 is CASSSWRGSRGEQFF. DNA of the CDR3: TGTGCCAGCAGCTCTTGGCGGGGGTCACGGGGTGAGCAGTTCTTC. This chain uses TRBV7-9 with TRBJ2-1, with TRBD2 matching over 7 bases. Losses at the gene ends were 4 bases for V and 9 bases for J; bases not matched to a gene: 12. Germline V gene data show CDR1 as SEHNR and CDR2 as FQNEAQ (reference sequence). This CDR3 has 15 residues.

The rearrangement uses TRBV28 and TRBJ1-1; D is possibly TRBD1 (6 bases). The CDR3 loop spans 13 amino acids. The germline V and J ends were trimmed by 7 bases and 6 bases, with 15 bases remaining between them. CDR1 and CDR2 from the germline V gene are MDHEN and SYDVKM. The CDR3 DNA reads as TGTGCCAGCACCTCAGGGGAAAGGGCTGAAGCTTTCTTT. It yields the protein CASTSGERAEAFF.

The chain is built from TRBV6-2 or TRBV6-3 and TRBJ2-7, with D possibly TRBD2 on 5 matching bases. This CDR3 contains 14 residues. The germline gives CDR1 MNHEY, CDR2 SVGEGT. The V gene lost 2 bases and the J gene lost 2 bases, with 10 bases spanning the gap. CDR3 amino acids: CASSYGLATYEQYF. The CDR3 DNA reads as TGTGCCAGCAGTTACGGGCTAGCTACCTACGAGCAGTACTTC.

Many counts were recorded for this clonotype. CDR3: CASSLSDGRAREQFF. In DNA, the CDR3 is TGTGCCAGCAGTTTAAGCGACGGGAGGGCTCGGGAGCAGTTCTTC. The chain combines TRBV12-3 or TRBV12-4 with TRBJ2-1, with TRBD2 matching 8 bases. This CDR3 is 15 amino acids long. V dropped 2 bases and J dropped 10; count of bases not matched to a gene: 10.

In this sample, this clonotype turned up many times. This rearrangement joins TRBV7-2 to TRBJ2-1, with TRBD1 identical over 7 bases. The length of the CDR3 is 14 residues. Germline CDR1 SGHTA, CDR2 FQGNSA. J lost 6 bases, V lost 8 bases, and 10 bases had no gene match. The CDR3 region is CASYRTGLGNEQFF. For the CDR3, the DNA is TGTGCCAGCTACCGGACAGGATTGGGCAATGAGCAGTTCTTC.

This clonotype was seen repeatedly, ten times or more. Written as DNA, the CDR3 is TGTGCCAGCAGTCTGGCGTCTCGGCACTACAATGAGCAGTTCTTC. It codes for CASSLASRHYNEQFF. The rearrangement uses TRBV28 and TRBJ2-1; D is unclear. The CDR3 runs 15 residues. Germline assignment: CDR1 MDHEN and CDR2 SYDVKM. Trimming cost V 5 bases and J 3 bases, with 14 bases left between them.

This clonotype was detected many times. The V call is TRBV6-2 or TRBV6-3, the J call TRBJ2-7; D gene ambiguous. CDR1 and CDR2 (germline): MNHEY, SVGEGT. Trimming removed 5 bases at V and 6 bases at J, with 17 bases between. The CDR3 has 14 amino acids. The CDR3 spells CASSRPPDPGEQYF. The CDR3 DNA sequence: TGTGCCAGCAGTCGACCCCCGGACCCCGGCGAGCAGTACTTC.

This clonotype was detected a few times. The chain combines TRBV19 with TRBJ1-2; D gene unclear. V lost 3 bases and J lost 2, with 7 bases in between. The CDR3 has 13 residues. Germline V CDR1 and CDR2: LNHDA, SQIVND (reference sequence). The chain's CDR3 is CASSIPPNYGYTF. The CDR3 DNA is TGTGCCAGTAGTATCCCGCCCAACTATGGCTACACCTTC.

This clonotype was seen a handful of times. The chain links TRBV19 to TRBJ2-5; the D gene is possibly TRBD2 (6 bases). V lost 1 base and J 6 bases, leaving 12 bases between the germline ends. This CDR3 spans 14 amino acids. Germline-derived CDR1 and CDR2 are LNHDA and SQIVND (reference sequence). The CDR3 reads CASSIVQEGKTQYF. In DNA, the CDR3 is TGTGCCAGTAGTATAGTTCAGGAGGGGAAGACCCAGTACTTC.

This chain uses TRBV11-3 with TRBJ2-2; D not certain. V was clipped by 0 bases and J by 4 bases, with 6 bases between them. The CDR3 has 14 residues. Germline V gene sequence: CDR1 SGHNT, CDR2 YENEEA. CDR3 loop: CASSLDGFTGELFF. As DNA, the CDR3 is TGTGCCAGCAGCTTAGATGGGTTCACCGGGGAGCTGTTTTTT.

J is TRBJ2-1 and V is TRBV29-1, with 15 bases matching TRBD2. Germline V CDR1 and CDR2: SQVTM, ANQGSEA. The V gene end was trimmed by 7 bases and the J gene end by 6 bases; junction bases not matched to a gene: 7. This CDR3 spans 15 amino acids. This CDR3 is CSGGTSGRKGNEQFF. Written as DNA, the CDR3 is TGCAGCGGCGGGACTAGCGGGAGGAAGGGCAATGAGCAGTTCTTC.

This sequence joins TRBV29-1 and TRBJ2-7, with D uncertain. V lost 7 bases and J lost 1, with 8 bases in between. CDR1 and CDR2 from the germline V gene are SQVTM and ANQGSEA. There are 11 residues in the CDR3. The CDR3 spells CSALNSYEQYF. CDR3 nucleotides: TGCAGCGCACTAAATTCCTACGAGCAGTACTTC.

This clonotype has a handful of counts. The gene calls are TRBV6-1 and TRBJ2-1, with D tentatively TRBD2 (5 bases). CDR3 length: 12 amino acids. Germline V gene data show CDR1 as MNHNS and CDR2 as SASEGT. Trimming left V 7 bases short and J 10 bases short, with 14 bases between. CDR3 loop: CASNFWPGEQFF. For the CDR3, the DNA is TGTGCCAGCAATTTCTGGCCGGGGGAGCAGTTCTTC.

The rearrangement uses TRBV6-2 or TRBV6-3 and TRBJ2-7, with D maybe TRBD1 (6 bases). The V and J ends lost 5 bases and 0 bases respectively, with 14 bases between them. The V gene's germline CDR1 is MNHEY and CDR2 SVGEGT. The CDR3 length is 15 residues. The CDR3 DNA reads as TGTGCCAGCAGTCTCGATAACAGGGACTCCTACGAGCAGTACTTC. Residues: CASSLDNRDSYEQYF.

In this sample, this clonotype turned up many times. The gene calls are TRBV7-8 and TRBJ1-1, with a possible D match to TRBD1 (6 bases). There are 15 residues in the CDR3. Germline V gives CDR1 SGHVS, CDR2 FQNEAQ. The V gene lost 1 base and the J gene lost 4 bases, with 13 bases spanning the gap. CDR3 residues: CASSLGGTPTTEAFF. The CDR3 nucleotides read TGTGCCAGCAGCTTAGGTGGGACACCCACCACTGAAGCTTTCTTT.

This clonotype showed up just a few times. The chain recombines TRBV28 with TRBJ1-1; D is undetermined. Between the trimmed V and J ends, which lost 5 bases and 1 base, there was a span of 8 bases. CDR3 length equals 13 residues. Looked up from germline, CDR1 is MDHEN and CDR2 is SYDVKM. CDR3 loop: CASSRSPNTEAFF. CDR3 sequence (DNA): TGTGCCAGCAGTCGCAGCCCGAACACTGAAGCTTTCTTT.

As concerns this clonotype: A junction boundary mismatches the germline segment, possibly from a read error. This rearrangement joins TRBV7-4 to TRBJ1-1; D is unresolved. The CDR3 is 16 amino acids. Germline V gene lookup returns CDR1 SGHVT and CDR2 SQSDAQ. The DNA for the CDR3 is TGTGCCAGCAGCTTAGGAACTCCGCGGGTTAGCACTGAAGCTGTCTTT. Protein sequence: CASSLGTPRVSTEAVF.

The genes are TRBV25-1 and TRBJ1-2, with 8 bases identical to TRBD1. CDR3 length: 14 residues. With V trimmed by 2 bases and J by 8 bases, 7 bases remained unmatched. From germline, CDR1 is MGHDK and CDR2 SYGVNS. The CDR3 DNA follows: TGTGCCAGCAGTGAACTTACAGGGGGAGACGGCTACACCTTC. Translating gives CASSELTGGDGYTF.